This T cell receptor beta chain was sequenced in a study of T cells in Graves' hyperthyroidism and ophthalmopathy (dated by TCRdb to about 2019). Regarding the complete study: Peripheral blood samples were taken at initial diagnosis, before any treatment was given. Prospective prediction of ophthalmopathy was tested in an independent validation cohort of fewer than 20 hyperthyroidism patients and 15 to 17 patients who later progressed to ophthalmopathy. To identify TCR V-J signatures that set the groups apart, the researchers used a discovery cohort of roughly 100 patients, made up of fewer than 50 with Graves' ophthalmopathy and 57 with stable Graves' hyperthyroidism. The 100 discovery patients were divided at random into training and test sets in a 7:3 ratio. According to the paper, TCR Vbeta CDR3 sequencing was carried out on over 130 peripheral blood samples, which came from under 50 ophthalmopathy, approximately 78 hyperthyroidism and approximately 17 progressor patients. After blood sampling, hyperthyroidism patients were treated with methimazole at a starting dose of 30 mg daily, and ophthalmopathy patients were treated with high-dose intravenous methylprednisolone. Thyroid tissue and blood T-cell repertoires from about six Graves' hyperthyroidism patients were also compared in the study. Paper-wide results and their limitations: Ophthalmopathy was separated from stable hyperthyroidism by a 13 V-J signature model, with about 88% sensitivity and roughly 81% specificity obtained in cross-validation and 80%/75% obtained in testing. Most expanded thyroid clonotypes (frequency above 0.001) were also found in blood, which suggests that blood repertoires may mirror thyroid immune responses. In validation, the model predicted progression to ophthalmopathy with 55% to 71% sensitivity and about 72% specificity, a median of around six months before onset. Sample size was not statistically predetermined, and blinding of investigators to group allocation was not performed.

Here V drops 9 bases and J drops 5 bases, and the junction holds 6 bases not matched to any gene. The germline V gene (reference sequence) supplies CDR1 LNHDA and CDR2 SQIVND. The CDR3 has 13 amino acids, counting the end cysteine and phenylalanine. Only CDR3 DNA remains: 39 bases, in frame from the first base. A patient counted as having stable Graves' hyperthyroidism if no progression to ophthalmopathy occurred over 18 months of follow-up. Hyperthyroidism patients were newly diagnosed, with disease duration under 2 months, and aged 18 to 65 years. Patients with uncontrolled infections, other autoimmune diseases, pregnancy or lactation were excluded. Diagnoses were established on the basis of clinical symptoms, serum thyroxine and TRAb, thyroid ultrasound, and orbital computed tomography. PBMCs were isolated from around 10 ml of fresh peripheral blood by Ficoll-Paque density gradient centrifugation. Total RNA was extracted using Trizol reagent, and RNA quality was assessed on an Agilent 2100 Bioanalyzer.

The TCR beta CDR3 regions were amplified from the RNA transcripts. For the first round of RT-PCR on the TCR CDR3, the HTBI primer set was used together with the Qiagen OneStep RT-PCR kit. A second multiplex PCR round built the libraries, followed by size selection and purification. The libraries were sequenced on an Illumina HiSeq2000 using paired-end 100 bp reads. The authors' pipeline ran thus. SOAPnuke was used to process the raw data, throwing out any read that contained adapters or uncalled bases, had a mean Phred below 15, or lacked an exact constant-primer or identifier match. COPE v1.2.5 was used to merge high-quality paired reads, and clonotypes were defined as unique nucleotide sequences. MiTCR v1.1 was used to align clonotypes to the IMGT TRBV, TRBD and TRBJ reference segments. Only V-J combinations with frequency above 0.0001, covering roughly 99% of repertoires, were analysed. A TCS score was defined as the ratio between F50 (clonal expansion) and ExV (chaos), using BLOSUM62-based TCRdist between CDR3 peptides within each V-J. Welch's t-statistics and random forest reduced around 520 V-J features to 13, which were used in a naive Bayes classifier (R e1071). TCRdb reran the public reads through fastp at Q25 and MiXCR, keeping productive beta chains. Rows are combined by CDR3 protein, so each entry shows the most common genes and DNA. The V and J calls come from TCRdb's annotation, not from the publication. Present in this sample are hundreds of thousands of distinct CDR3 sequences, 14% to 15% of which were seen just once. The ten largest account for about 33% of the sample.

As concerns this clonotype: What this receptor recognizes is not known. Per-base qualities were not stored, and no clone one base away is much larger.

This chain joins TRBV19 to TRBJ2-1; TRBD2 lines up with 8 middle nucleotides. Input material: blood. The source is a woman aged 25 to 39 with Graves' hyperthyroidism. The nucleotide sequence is TGTGCCAGCTGCGGGAGGCGAGACAATGAGCAGTTCTTC. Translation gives CASCGRRDNEQFF.